These 10 T cell receptor beta chains share one sample of origin, sequenced in a study of T cells after yellow fever vaccination. TCRdb reprocessed the 5' RACE reads via MiXCR and lists one record per CDR3 protein. The data show more than 450,000 distinct CDR3 sequences, with 20% to 25% seen just once and about a sixth held by the top ten. Sequencing was performed on PBMCs, taken approximately 20 days after the first yellow fever vaccination. The receptors come from a man between 18 and 29 years old who received the YFV17D yellow fever vaccine.

This clonotype was picked up many times. The V and J genes are TRBV12-3 or TRBV12-4 and TRBJ2-5; no reliable D call. The ends were cut back, 7 bases at V and 4 bases at J, with 19 bases in the middle. There are 15 residues in the CDR3. In DNA form, the CDR3 reads TGTGCCAGCAATAAAATAGCTGTAGGTGGAGAGACCCAGTACTTC. Residues: CASNKIAVGGETQYF.

The chain carries TRBV10-2 and TRBJ2-3, with a weak D call TRBD2 (5 bases). The CDR3 runs 14 residues. Trimming took 6 bases from V and 0 from J, leaving 10 bases between them. The germline V gene has CDR1 WSHSY and CDR2 SAAADI. The CDR3 region has the DNA TGCGCCAGCAGGGGGAGCCCTAGCACAGATACGCAGTATTTT. Translated, it gives CASRGSPSTDTQYF.

This clonotype was recorded a few times. The chain uses TRBV21-1 and TRBJ2-7; the table names TRBD1, a call not compared with the DNA. TRBV21-1 is a recognized pseudogene. This CDR3 contains 18 residues. This chain's CDR3 is CASSMTGRERGALYEQYF. In nucleotides, the CDR3 is TGTGCCAGCAGCATGACAGGGCGGGAGCGGGGTGCCTTATACGAGCAGTACTTC.

This clonotype occurred many times. The genes are TRBV7-2 and TRBJ2-1; possible D gene TRBD1, 6 bases. Per the germline V gene, CDR1 is SGHTA and CDR2 is FQGNSA. Trimming stripped 2 bases from V and 1 base from J, with 12 bases between. This CDR3 is built from 16 residues. CDR3 loop: CASSLWVRGSYNEQFF. CDR3 nucleotides: TGTGCCAGCAGCTTATGGGTGAGGGGGTCCTACAATGAGCAGTTCTTC.

The gene calls are TRBV27 and TRBJ1-2, with TRBD1 matching 7 bases. Trimming at V came to 5 bases and at J to 8 bases, leaving 11 bases not matched to a gene. The CDR3 extends over 14 amino acids. Germline lookup yields CDR1 MNHEY and CDR2 SMNVEV (reference sequence). This chain's CDR3 is CASSSGTVSRGYTF. DNA of the CDR3: TGTGCCAGCAGTAGCGGGACAGTCAGTCGAGGCTACACCTTC.

The V and J genes are TRBV14 and TRBJ2-1; 8 bases align to TRBD2. The germline V gene encodes CDR1 SGHDN and CDR2 FVKESK. CDR3 size: 15 residues. V gave up 2 bases and J gave up 6 bases; unmatched junction bases: 6. The CDR3, as DNA: TGTGCCAGCAGCCAATACGGGGGGGCCCTCAATGAGCAGTTCTTC. It yields the protein CASSQYGGALNEQFF.

This rearrangement joins TRBV7-9 to TRBJ2-2; the D is unclear. CDR1 and CDR2 (germline): SEHNR, FQNEAQ (reference sequence). This CDR3 contains 14 residues. The V end lost 8 bases, the J end lost 0 bases, and 10 bases lay between the germline ends. The CDR3 DNA sequence: TGTGCCAGCCCCCTGGGTGCGAACACCGGGGAGCTGTTTTTT. Its translation is CASPLGANTGELFF.

The V call is TRBV5-1, the J call TRBJ2-7, with a weak D call TRBD1 (6 bases). The length of the CDR3 is 13 residues. V lost 0 bases, J lost 7 bases, and 11 bases lay in between. The germline gives CDR1 SGHRS, CDR2 YFSETQ. This CDR3 is CASSLGTGWEQYF. Here the CDR3 DNA reads TGCGCCAGCAGCTTGGGCACAGGGTGGGAGCAGTACTTC.

Note on this clonotype: A much larger clone is a single base away; this may be a read error. The chain carries TRBV27 and TRBJ2-1, with TRBD2 as a possible D gene (7 bases). This CDR3 region has 14 residues. Germline values: CDR1 MNHEY, CDR2 SMNVEV (reference sequence). Here the CDR3 DNA reads TGTGCCAGCAGTTTCGCGGGGGCGACCAATGAGCAGATCTTC. It encodes CASSFAGATNEQIF.

V usage is TRBV7-7 and J usage is TRBJ1-5; D call uncertain. Germline assignment: CDR1 SSHAT and CDR2 FNYEAQ (reference sequence). The CDR3 has 17 amino acids. V was clipped by 0 bases and J by 1 base, with 13 bases between them. CDR3 DNA: TGTGCCAGCAGCTTAGCAGCAGTCGGGTCGAGCAATCAGCCCCAGCATTTT. It encodes CASSLAAVGSSNQPQHF.